Listed below are T cell receptor beta chains from one sample, sequenced in a study of cytomegalovirus exposure and HLA in healthy donors. The protocol was immunoSEQ multiplex PCR, while the TCRdb copy is restricted to in-frame clones and leaves out a portion. The profile shows more than 80,000 clones, roughly nine tenths of them singletons. Sequencing used PBMCs. Receptors were obtained from a woman aged 18-29 years in good health and CMV-seropositive. Each CDR3 is given with its conserved first and last residue. D genes are given only for firm matches. Clone size is stated in some rows and not others, as once, few, many or a class when expanded.

-	TRBD1	TRBJ2-2	12	TRBV29-1	TGCAGCGTTGGGAAGGGGGCGGGGGAGCTGTTTTTT	CSVGKGAGELFF
-	-	TRBJ1-5	14	TRBV28	TGTGCCAGCAGTCCTCCCTACAGGGTTCAGCCCCAGCATTTT	CASSPPYRVQPQHF
-	-	TRBJ1-1	11	TRBV29-1	TGCAGCGTTGCCCGGAACACTGAAGCTTTCTTT	CSVARNTEAFF
-	TRBD1	TRBJ1-1	16	TRBV4-3	TGCGCCAGCAGCCGAGAAGGGACAGGGATGAACACTGAAGCTTTCTTT	CASSREGTGMNTEAFF
once	-	TRBJ1-6	15	TRBV4-1	TGCGCCAGCAGCCAAGTATGGGGGGAAAAGTCACCCCTCCACTTT	CASSQVWGEKSPLHF
-	-	TRBJ2-2	16	TRBV27	TGTGCCAGCAGTTTATCAGGAGCTACGAACACCGGGGAGCTGTTTTTT	CASSLSGATNTGELFF
-	-	TRBJ1-4	13	TRBV2	TGTGCCAGCTGCCTCCAGGTTAATGAAAAACTGTTTTTT	CASCLQVNEKLFF
-	-	TRBJ1-1	14	TRBV9	TGTGCCAGCAGCCCCGGACAGTTGAACACTGAAGCTTTCTTT	CASSPGQLNTEAFF
-	TRBD1	TRBJ1-2	14	TRBV28	TGTGCCAGCAGTCAGGGACAGGGAAGTTATGGCTACACCTTC	CASSQGQGSYGYTF
once	TRBD2	TRBJ2-7	15	TRBV19	TGTGCCAGTAGTATAGGGCGGGGGGGCAGCTACGAGCAGTACTTC	CASSIGRGGSYEQYF
few	TRBD1	TRBJ1-2	15	TRBV7-9	TGTGCCAGCAGCCTTGGGACAGCTTGGGGCTATGGCTACACCTTC	CASSLGTAWGYGYTF
-	TRBD1	TRBJ1-5	14	TRBV6-1	TGTGCCAGCATCAGGGACAGGAGCAATCAGCCCCAGCATTTT	CASIRDRSNQPQHF
once	-	TRBJ1-5	14	TRBV29-1	TGCAGCGTTTCGGCGGAGGGGCACGGTCAGCCCCAGCATTTT	CSVSAEGHGQPQHF
-	-	TRBJ1-1	13	TRBV28	TGTGCCAGCAGCCTGACAGAGAACACTGAAGCTTTCTTT	CASSLTENTEAFF
-	-	TRBJ1-4	15	TRBV7-2	TGTGCCAGCAGCTTAGTCAACAGGGAACCCGAAAAACTGTTTTTT	CASSLVNREPEKLFF
once	-	TRBJ1-4	13	TRBV6-5	TGTGCCAGCAGTGGGACTACTAATGAAAAACTGTTTTTT	CASSGTTNEKLFF
-	TRBD1	TRBJ1-1	14	TRBV29-1	TGCAGCGTTAAGGCCCAGGGGGTGGGCACTGAAGCTTTCTTT	CSVKAQGVGTEAFF
-	-	TRBJ2-3	14	TRBV15	TGTGCCACCAGCAGAGACAGGGGAGGGGATACGCAGTATTTT	CATSRDRGGDTQYF
once	TRBD2	TRBJ2-7	12	TRBV29-1	TGCAGCGTTGAAGAGGCGGGGGGAGAGCAGTACTTC	CSVEEAGGEQYF
-	TRBD1	TRBJ1-2	13	TRBV18	TGTGCCAGCTCACCAGGACAGGGTATGGGCTACACCTTC	CASSPGQGMGYTF
-	-	TRBJ2-3	15	TRBV6-5	TGTGCCAGCAGTTACTCCGGGGGATTGGGAGATACGCAGTATTTT	CASSYSGGLGDTQYF
-	TRBD1	TRBJ1-1	16	TRBV7-9	TGTGCCAGCGGAACCTACAGGGGGCGGGGGAACACTGAAGCTTTCTTT	CASGTYRGRGNTEAFF
-	-	TRBJ1-2	16	TRBV6-6	TGTGCCAGCATCAACGCTGATGGGGCTGGGAACTATGGCTACACCTTC	CASINADGAGNYGYTF
once	TRBD1	TRBJ1-2	14	TRBV19	TGTGCCAGTAGTATGAGGGTCGGACAGGACGGCTACACCTTC	CASSMRVGQDGYTF
-	-	TRBJ1-5	13	TRBV7-2	TGTGCCAGCAGCTTAGGACAGAATCAGCCCCAGCATTTT	CASSLGQNQPQHF
-	TRBD1	TRBJ1-6	17	TRBV27	TGTGCCAGCAGTTTAGGTAGGGACAGGGCCGGGAATTCACCCCTCCACTTT	CASSLGRDRAGNSPLHF
-	-	TRBJ2-3	13	TRBV5-1	TGCGCCAGCAGAGTTGAGAGCACAGATACGCAGTATTTT	CASRVESTDTQYF
-	TRBD1	TRBJ1-2	14	TRBV6-5	TGTGCCAGCAGTTACACAGACAGGGGTAATGGCTACACCTTC	CASSYTDRGNGYTF
-	-	TRBJ1-3	15	TRBV6-5	TGTGCCAGCAGTTACTCGACGGCGGCCGGAAACACCATATATTTT	CASSYSTAAGNTIYF
-	TRBD1	TRBJ2-5	14	TRBV15	TGTGCCACCAGCGTTGACAGGGCTCAAGAGACCCAGTACTTC	CATSVDRAQETQYF
-	TRBD2	TRBJ2-7	15	TRBV5-4	TGTGCCAGCAGCTGGACTAGCGGGGGGCTCTACGAGCAGTACTTC	CASSWTSGGLYEQYF
-	TRBD1	TRBJ1-6	15	TRBV28	TGTGCCAGCAGTTTGGTCGGACAGGGCGGTTCACCCCTCCACTTT	CASSLVGQGGSPLHF
-	TRBD1	TRBJ1-2	15	TRBV10-3	TGTGCCATCAGTGAGGACAGGGAGTCTAACTATGGCTACACCTTC	CAISEDRESNYGYTF
-	-	TRBJ2-1	16	TRBV7-9	TGTGCCAGCGGATTACTCCCGGGACTTTCCTATAATGAGCAGTTCTTC	CASGLLPGLSYNEQFF
-	TRBD1	TRBJ2-7	15	TRBV2	TGTGCCAGCAGTGAAGGACAGGGTGGTTCCTACGAGCAGTACTTC	CASSEGQGGSYEQYF
-	TRBD1	TRBJ1-5	15	TRBV19	TGTGCCAGTAGTATAAGGATAACAGGGGACCAGCCCCAGCATTTT	CASSIRITGDQPQHF
few	-	TRBJ1-1	13	TRBV2	TGTGCCAGCAGTGTCCAGGGGAACACTGAAGCTTTCTTT	CASSVQGNTEAFF
-	TRBD2	TRBJ2-1	15	TRBV5-1	TGCGCCAGCAGCTTTAGCGGGGGGGCGAAAAATGAGCAGTTCTTC	CASSFSGGAKNEQFF
-	TRBD1	TRBJ1-2	12	TRBV10-2	TGCGCCAGCAGACGGGACAGCTATGGCTACACCTTC	CASRRDSYGYTF
-	TRBD1	TRBJ2-7	14	TRBV4-1	TGCGCCAGCAGCCGGGGACAGGGGTTTTACGAGCAGTACTTC	CASSRGQGFYEQYF
-	TRBD2	TRBJ2-5	15	TRBV2	TGTGCCAGCAGTGTGGGACTAGCGGGGGTGGAGACCCAGTACTTC	CASSVGLAGVETQYF
-	-	TRBJ2-5	12	TRBV7-9	TGTGCCAGCAGCTTACTCCCAGAGACCCAGTACTTC	CASSLLPETQYF
-	-	TRBJ2-4	16	TRBV16	TGTGCCAGCAGCCAATGGGAGCTCAAGGCCAAAAACATTCAGTACTTC	CASSQWELKAKNIQYF
once	-	TRBJ2-2	14	TRBV2	TGTGCCAGCAGTGTGGGGCCCAACACCGGGGAGCTGTTTTTT	CASSVGPNTGELFF
once	-	TRBJ1-2	16	TRBV9	TGTGCCAGCAGCGGACCCCAGACCGGGGGAAACTATGGCTACACCTTC	CASSGPQTGGNYGYTF
few	-	TRBJ1-2	13	TRBV27	TGTGCCAGCAGTCCGACAGCTAACTATGGCTACACCTTC	CASSPTANYGYTF
-	TRBD1	TRBJ1-3	15	TRBV6-6	TGTGCCAGCAGTTACCAGGGGGAAACCGGAAACACCATATATTTT	CASSYQGETGNTIYF
-	-	TRBJ2-5	15	TRBV18	TGTGCCAGCTCACTCAGACAGTCACGAGGAGAGACCCAGTACTTC	CASSLRQSRGETQYF
-	-	TRBJ1-6	15	TRBV11-2	TGTGCCAGCAGCTTAGAGCCAGGGGTGAGTTCACCCCTCCACTTT	CASSLEPGVSSPLHF
-	-	TRBJ1-6	14	TRBV2	TGTGCCAGCAAAGGAGCAGGGTGGAATTCACCCCTCCACTTT	CASKGAGWNSPLHF
-	-	TRBJ1-3	15	TRBV6-5	TGTGCCAGCAGTTATAGGGGGGGATCTGGAAACACCATATATTTT	CASSYRGGSGNTIYF
-	TRBD1	TRBJ2-5	18	TRBV11-2	TGTGCCAGCAGCTTAGTCTTCGGACAGGGAGTAGTGAAGGAGACCCAGTACTTC	CASSLVFGQGVVKETQYF
once	TRBD1	TRBJ2-2	16	TRBV7-7	TGTGCTAGCAGCTTATTACCGGGACAGGGTGCCGGGGAGCTGTTTTTT	CASSLLPGQGAGELFF
-	-	TRBJ1-5	14	TRBV6-1	TGTGCCAGCAGTAATCTACAGCGGAATCAGCCCCAGCATTTT	CASSNLQRNQPQHF
-	-	TRBJ2-5	15	TRBV5-6	TGTGCCAGCAGCTTGGAAGCCAGGGCTCAAGAGACCCAGTACTTC	CASSLEARAQETQYF